This TCR beta chain was sequenced for a study of Graves' ophthalmopathy and Graves' hyperthyroidism. Overall study findings and caveats: Stable hyperthyroidism and ophthalmopathy were told apart by a 13-signature model, which achieved 87.88% sensitivity and nearly 84% specificity. Prediction of ophthalmopathy progression reached roughly 70% sensitivity and around 72% specificity.

The sequenced template was RNA, covering the TCR beta CDR3 region. Scientists carried out first-round RT-PCR using HTBI primers and then a second-round multiplex PCR. MiXCR, applied by TCRdb to the multiplex PCR reads, yields one record per CDR3 protein. Of hundreds of thousands of distinct CDR3 sequences in the sample, roughly 39% were seen once. Presentation of ophthalmopathy in the donors involved moderate-to-severe activity, CAS ≥3, NOSPECS ≥4 and a duration under 3 months. A volume of over 9 ml of fresh peripheral blood supplied the PBMCs. CDR1 is KGHSH, CDR2 LQKENI, per germline. The CDR3 covers 15 residues. With 0 bases clipped from V and 4 bases from J, the junction kept 5 bases outside the gene matches. Worth noting for this clonotype: Its antigen is still unknown.

Sequenced material: peripheral blood. This chain uses TRBV18 with TRBJ2-5; 7 bases line up with TRBD1. The source is an adult man with Graves' ophthalmopathy. The CDR3 loop is CASSPPLTGLETQYF. CDR3 DNA sequence: TGTGCCAGCTCACCACCGCTGACAGGGTTAGAGACCCAGTACTTC.